A selection of T cell receptor beta chains follows, all from one sample in a study of shared clonotypes between healthy human individuals. Clones were read by immunoSEQ multiplex PCR, and TCRdb kept only the in-frame ones, dropping some. Of fewer than 1 million clones in the sample, roughly 96% were seen once. Sequences were obtained from naive CD8+ T cells sorted from blood. These receptor sequences come from a man younger than 40 in good health. Both conserved end residues are part of each CDR3. A D gene is named only where the DNA matches it firmly. Clone size is stated in some rows and not others, as once, few, many or a class when expanded.

V	size	D	J	CDR3	DNA
TRBV7-7	.	TRBD1	TRBJ2-3	CASSLTGGEADTQYF	TGTGCTAGCAGCCTGACAGGGGGTGAGGCAGATACGCAGTATTTT
TRBV5-4	.	.	TRBJ2-7	CASSFPDTPYEQYF	TGTGCCAGCAGCTTTCCGGACACGCCCTACGAGCAGTACTTC
TRBV5-4	.	.	TRBJ2-7	CASSLVTGSSYEQYF	TGTGCCAGCAGCTTGGTAACAGGGTCGTCCTACGAGCAGTACTTC
TRBV6-1	.	TRBD1	TRBJ2-3	CASSAPGQGSIWGTDTQYF	TGTGCCAGCAGTGCCCCGGGACAGGGGTCTATTTGGGGCACAGATACGCAGTATTTT
TRBV5-1	once	.	TRBJ2-3	CASSLWERLPPTDTQYF	TGCGCCAGCAGCTTGTGGGAGCGCCTTCCCCCCACAGATACGCAGTATTTT
TRBV30	.	.	TRBJ2-7	CAYGRVRYEQYF	TGTGCCTACGGACGTGTGCGCTACGAGCAGTACTTC
TRBV27	.	.	TRBJ2-1	CASSPAGPSSYNEQFF	TGTGCCAGCAGTCCCGCGGGACCGAGCTCCTACAATGAGCAGTTCTTC
TRBV10-2	once	.	TRBJ2-1	CASSESNGYNEQFF	TGCGCCAGCAGTGAGTCGAACGGATACAATGAGCAGTTCTTC
TRBV29-1	.	TRBD1	TRBJ2-6	CSVLGTAHSGANVLTF	TGCAGCGTTTTGGGGACAGCCCACTCTGGGGCCAACGTCCTGACTTTC
TRBV18	.	.	TRBJ2-1	CASSATSRPRYNEQFF	TGTGCCAGCTCAGCAACTAGCCGCCCCCGCTACAATGAGCAGTTCTTC
TRBV7-2	.	.	TRBJ2-5	CASSFYGGETQYF	TGTGCCAGCAGCTTTTATGGGGGAGAGACCCAGTACTTC
TRBV19	.	.	TRBJ1-2	CASTMGARPVYGYTF	TGTGCCAGTACCATGGGCGCACGACCTGTCTATGGCTACACCTTC
TRBV9	.	TRBD1	TRBJ2-6	CASSKWDSHSGANVLTF	TGTGCCAGCAGCAAATGGGACAGCCACTCTGGGGCCAACGTCCTGACTTTC
TRBV29-1	few	.	TRBJ1-1	CSVEDRGNTEAFF	TGCAGCGTTGAAGACCGAGGAAACACTGAAGCTTTCTTT
TRBV6-5	.	.	TRBJ1-5	CASSYGQNNQPQHF	TGTGCCAGCAGTTACGGCCAGAATAATCAGCCCCAGCATTTT
TRBV11-2	.	TRBD1	TRBJ2-7	CASSLGQGTREQYF	TGTGCCAGCAGCTTAGGACAGGGGACGCGCGAGCAGTACTTC
TRBV9	.	.	TRBJ2-7	CASNEQYF	TGTGCCAGCAACGAGCAGTACTTC
TRBV7-6	.	.	TRBJ1-2	CASSFSGNANYGYTF	TGTGCCAGCAGTTTCTCAGGGAATGCTAACTATGGCTACACCTTC
TRBV7-6	.	TRBD1	TRBJ2-2	CASSHPGQWNGELFF	TGTGCCAGCAGCCACCCGGGACAGTGGAACGGGGAGCTGTTTTTT
TRBV7-9	.	TRBD2	TRBJ2-1	CASSWSPGEGNEQFF	TGTGCCAGCAGCTGGTCCCCTGGGGAGGGGAATGAGCAGTTCTTC
TRBV6-6	.	.	TRBJ2-7	CASRDSSYEQYF	TGTGCCAGCAGGGACAGTTCCTACGAGCAGTACTTC
TRBV2	.	.	TRBJ1-1	CASSLSGGGTEAFF	TGTGCCAGCAGCCTAAGTGGGGGTGGCACTGAAGCTTTCTTT
TRBV5-5	.	TRBD2	TRBJ2-7	CASSKSSGSFYEQYF	TGTGCCAGCAGCAAGTCTAGCGGGAGTTTTTACGAGCAGTACTTC